Described below is a single TCR beta chain sequence and its context. TCRdb's copy holds only in-frame clones and misses some; the assay was immunoSEQ multiplex PCR. The sample lists some 250,000 clones, around 89% occurring once. This specimen belongs to a study of blood T cell repertoires in COVID-19. Study details: Researchers got acute and convalescent COVID-19 samples from the United States, Italy and Spain. PBMCs, B-cell-depleted T cells, or T cells provided the cDNA or gDNA that made up the material.

What was sequenced was PBMCs or T cells enriched from blood (not recorded which). The clonotype was recovered from a man aged 40-49 years who had recovered from COVID-19.

The CDR3 DNA is TGTGCCACCAAAGACAGGAGCTCCTACGAGCAGTACTTC. Amino acids: CATKDRSSYEQYF. The gene calls are TRBV24-1 and TRBJ2-7; weak D call: TRBD1 (6 bases). There are 13 residues in the CDR3. Germline-derived CDR1 and CDR2 are KGHDR and SFDVKD. V was cut by 8 bases and J by 0 bases, with 10 bases left in between.